A selection of T cell receptor beta chains follows, all from one sample in a study of CD8+ T cells in alopecia areata. The repertoire was sequenced with immunoSEQ multiplex PCR; TCRdb's copy has only in-frame clones and lacks some. The table records 200,000 or so clones, 58% of them present only once. Here the sequenced sample was CD4+ T cells sorted from blood, taken at week 24, from a patient treated with tofacitinib. These receptors were obtained from a human donor with alopecia areata. Both conserved end residues are part of each CDR3. The order of the fields is V gene, CDR3 protein.

>TRBV6-5
CASSYSTDSFLYGYTF
>TRBV30
CAWSLKGPQHF
>TRBV7-2
CASSTPGGFWGYTF
>TRBV5-1
CASSPGPANDQPQHF
>TRBV18
CASSPAGEETQYF
>TRBV5-4
CASSASQRISTDTQYF
>TRBV9
CASSVGWDTQYF
>TRBV29-1
CSVEGDSSYNEQFF
>TRBV2
CASSDLVVSVEQYF
>TRBV2
CASSESREELFF
>TRBV7-2
CASSIGSWYPTDTQYF
>TRBV5-4
CASSLYPGVQPQHF
>TRBV29-1
CSVEDKIGAQFF
>TRBV27
CASSMLAGGYYEQYF
>TRBV7-9
CASSLTGDQETQYF
>TRBV7-2
CASSPPTNEKLFF
>TRBV5-6
CASSYSGTGGETQYF
>TRBV2
CASSDFFSYEQYF
>TRBV19
CASSGRWDRGPRMNTEAFF
>TRBV4-1
CASRVAGFGEQYF
>TRBV2
CASAAARVNIQYF
>TRBV28
CASSLPPQQYF
>TRBV7-9
CASSSWDTDTDTQYF
>TRBV4-3
CASSQDLGSGRATGELFF
>TRBV7-2
CASSYQQGPYNEQFF
>TRBV7-2
CASSTSGGTKTQYF
>TRBV15
CATSRDNTGRAQFF
>TRBV30
CAWTVGLAEGDTQYF
>TRBV7-2
CASSVGRSYGYTF
>TRBV2
CASTRGRGHHEQYF
>TRBV18
CASSTGTGNYEQYF
>TRBV30
CAWSKQVLAKNIQYF
>TRBV5-6
CASSFKSSGANVLTF